A selection of T cell receptor beta chains follows, all from one sample in a study of metastatic and nonmetastatic thyroid tumors. TCRdb re-called the PCR reads via MiXCR. This table has over 3,000 clones, roughly 37% appearing once. The source material was tumor tissue. The receptors stem from a male donor with papillary thyroid cancer or a benign thyroid nodule (not recorded which). Some clones in this sample may be carry-over from other donors' samples. Each CDR3 is given with its conserved first and last residue. D genes are given only for firm matches. Some rows mark clone size as missing; the rest say once, few, many or name a class of expanded clone.

clone_size,v_call,d_call,j_call,cdr3_aa,cdr3_nt
few,TRBV6-2/TRBV6-3,NA,TRBJ1-3,CASSAARVGNTIYF,TGTGCCAGCAGTGCCGCCAGGGTTGGAAACACCATATATTTT
NA,TRBV12-3/TRBV12-4,NA,TRBJ2-7,CASSLGTGLRAVLRDF,NA
large,TRBV20-1,NA,TRBJ1-1,CSAKGYRDMETEAFF,TGCAGTGCCAAAGGATACAGGGACATGGAGACTGAAGCTTTCTTT
few,TRBV24-1,NA,TRBJ2-6,CATSIRTGSGANVLTF,TGTGCCACCAGTATAAGGACCGGCTCTGGGGCCAACGTCCTGACTTTC
NA,TRBV4-2,TRBD2,TRBJ2-1,CASSHAGLAGEYFF,TGTGCCAGCAGCCATGCGGGACTAGCGGGAGAATACTTCTTC
many,TRBV28,NA,TRBJ1-5,CASSPRDDINQPQHF,TGTGCCAGCAGTCCCAGGGATGATATTAATCAGCCCCAGCATTTT
few,TRBV16,TRBD2,TRBJ2-7,CASSLLAGVEQYF,TGTGCCAGCAGCCTTTTAGCGGGAGTCGAGCAGTACTTC
few,TRBV6-5,NA,TRBJ2-7,CASSWLFYEQYF,TGTGCCAGCAGTTGGCTATTCTACGAGCAGTACTTC
NA,TRBV9,TRBD1,TRBJ1-5,CASSVGWDSSNQPQHF,TGTGCCAGCAGCGTAGGGTGGGACAGTAGCAATCAGCCCCAGCATTTT
few,TRBV12-5,NA,TRBJ2-7,CASGLVLGARGTYEQYF,TGTGCTAGTGGTTTGGTACTCGGAGCTCGGGGAACCTACGAGCAGTACTTC
NA,TRBV14,TRBD1,TRBJ2-1,CASSRPGQLYNEQFF,TGTGCCAGCAGCCGACCGGGACAGCTTTACAATGAGCAGTTCTTC
NA,TRBV28,TRBD2,TRBJ2-2,CASGRPGLAGAGGELFF,TGTGCCAGCGGTAGACCGGGACTAGCGGGAGCGGGCGGGGAGCTGTTTTTT
NA,TRBV13,NA,TRBJ1-1,CASSPGGNTEAFF,TGTGCCAGCAGCCCTGGGGGGAACACTGAAGCTTTCTTT
few,TRBV20-1,NA,TRBJ2-1,CSARDWPQKAYNEQFF,TGCAGTGCTAGAGATTGGCCGCAGAAAGCCTACAATGAGCAGTTCTTC
NA,TRBV6-1,TRBD1,TRBJ2-1,CASSAATGIHEQFF,TGTGCCAGCAGCGCCGCGACAGGGATCCATGAGCAGTTCTTC
NA,TRBV5-1,NA,TRBJ1-2,CASSLQQGNGGYTF,TGCGCCAGCAGCTTACAACAGGGCAACGGTGGCTACACCTTC
few,TRBV28,TRBD1,TRBJ2-7,CASSDRVEDEQYF,TGTGCCAGCTCCGACAGGGTAGAAGACGAGCAGTACTTC
hyperexpanded,TRBV27,TRBD1,TRBJ2-6,CASSLYPPTGKHSSGANVLTF,TGTGCCAGCAGTTTATACCCCCCGACAGGGAAGCACTCCTCTGGGGCCAACGTCCTGACTTTC
NA,TRBV19,NA,TRBJ1-2,CASTDRLNYGYTF,TGTGCCAGTACCGACCGATTAAACTATGGCTACACCTTC
NA,TRBV28,NA,TRBJ2-7,CASSSYLEGHEQYF,TGTGCCAGCAGTTCCTACCTAGAGGGACACGAGCAGTACTTC
NA,TRBV6-2/TRBV6-3,TRBD2,TRBJ2-5,CASNLLAGGGETQYF,TGTGCCAGCAACCTACTAGCGGGAGGAGGTGAGACCCAGTACTTC
few,TRBV27,TRBD2,TRBJ2-1,CASKTSGTSGYNEQFF,TGTGCCAGCAAGACGTCCGGGACTAGCGGATACAATGAGCAGTTCTTC
NA,TRBV20-1,NA,TRBJ1-1,CSARGGTGTGAFF,TGCAGTGCTAGAGGGGGGACGGGGACGGGAGCTTTCTTT
NA,TRBV30,NA,TRBJ2-2,CAWRGHYTGELFF,TGTGCCTGGAGAGGACATTACACCGGGGAGCTGTTTTTT